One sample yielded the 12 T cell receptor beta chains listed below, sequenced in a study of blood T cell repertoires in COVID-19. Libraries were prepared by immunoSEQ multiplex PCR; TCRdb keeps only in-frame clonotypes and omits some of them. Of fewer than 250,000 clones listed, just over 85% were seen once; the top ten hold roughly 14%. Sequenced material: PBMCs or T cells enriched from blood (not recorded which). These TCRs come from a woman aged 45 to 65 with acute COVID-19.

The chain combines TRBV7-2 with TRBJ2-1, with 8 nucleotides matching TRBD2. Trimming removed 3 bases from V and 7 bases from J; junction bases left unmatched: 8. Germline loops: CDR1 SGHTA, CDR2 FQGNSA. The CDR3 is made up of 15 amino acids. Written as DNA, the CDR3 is TGTGCCAGCAGCTTCAGGGCGGGGGGACGAAATGAGCAGTTCTTC. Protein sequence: CASSFRAGGRNEQFF. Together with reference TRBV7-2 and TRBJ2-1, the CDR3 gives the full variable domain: GAGVSQSPSNKVTEKGKDVELRCDPISGHTALYWYRQSLGQGLEFLIYFQGNSAPDKSGLPSDRFSAERTGGSVSTLTIQRTQQEDSAVYLCASSFRAGGRNEQFFGPGTRLTVL.

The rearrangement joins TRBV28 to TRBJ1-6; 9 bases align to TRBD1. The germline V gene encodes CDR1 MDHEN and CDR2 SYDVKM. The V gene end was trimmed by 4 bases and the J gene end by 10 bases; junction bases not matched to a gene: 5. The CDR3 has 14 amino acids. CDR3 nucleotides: TGTGCCAGCAGTTCGGGACAGGGACGATCACCCCTCCACTTT. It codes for CASSSGQGRSPLHF. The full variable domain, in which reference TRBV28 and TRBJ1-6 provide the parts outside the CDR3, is DVKVTQSSRYLVKRTGEKVFLECVQDMDHENMFWYRQDPGLGLRLIYFSYDVKMKEKGDIPEGYSVSREKKERFSLILESASTNQTSMYLCASSSGQGRSPLHFGNGTRLTVT.

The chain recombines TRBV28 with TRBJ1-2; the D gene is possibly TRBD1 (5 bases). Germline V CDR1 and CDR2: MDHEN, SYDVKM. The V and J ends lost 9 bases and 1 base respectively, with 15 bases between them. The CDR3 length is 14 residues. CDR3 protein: CASLTGVYNYGYTF. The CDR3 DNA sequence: TGTGCCAGTCTCACAGGAGTCTATAACTATGGCTACACCTTC.

The CDR3 coding sequence is TGTGCCAGCAGTCCGCAGGGATGGCAAGAGACCCAGTACTTC. It codes for CASSPQGWQETQYF. This chain connects TRBV5-6 to TRBJ2-5; TRBD1 is a possible D gene (5 bases). The germline V and J ends were trimmed by 5 bases and 2 bases, with 13 bases remaining between them. Germline CDR1 and CDR2: SGHDT and YYEEEE. The CDR3 extends over 14 amino acids.

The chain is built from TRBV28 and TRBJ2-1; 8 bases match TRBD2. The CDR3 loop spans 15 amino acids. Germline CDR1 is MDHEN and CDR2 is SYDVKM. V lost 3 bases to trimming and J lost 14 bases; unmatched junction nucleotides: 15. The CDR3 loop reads CASSFGAISGEMEFF. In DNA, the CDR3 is TGTGCCAGCAGTTTTGGGGCTATTAGCGGGGAGATGGAGTTCTTC.

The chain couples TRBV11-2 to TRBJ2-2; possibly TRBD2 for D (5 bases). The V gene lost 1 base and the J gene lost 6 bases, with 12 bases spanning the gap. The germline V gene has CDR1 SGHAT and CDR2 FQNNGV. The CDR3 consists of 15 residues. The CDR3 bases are TGTGCCAGCAGCTTAGGGACTGCCAAGGCCGGGGAGCTGTTTTTT. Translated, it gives CASSLGTAKAGELFF.

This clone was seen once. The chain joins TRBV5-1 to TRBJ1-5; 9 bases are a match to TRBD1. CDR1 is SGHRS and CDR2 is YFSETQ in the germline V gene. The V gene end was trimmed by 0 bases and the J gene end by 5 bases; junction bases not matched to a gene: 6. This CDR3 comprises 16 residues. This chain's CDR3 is CASSLAGTGQDQPQHF. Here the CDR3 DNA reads TGCGCCAGCAGCTTGGCTGGGACAGGGCAGGATCAGCCCCAGCATTTT.

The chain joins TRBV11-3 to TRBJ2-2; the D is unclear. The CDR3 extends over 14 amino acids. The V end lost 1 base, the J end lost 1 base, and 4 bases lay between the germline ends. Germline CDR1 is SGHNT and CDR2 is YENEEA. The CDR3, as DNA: TGTGCCAGCAGCTTAGGACAGAACACCGGGGAGCTGTTTTTT. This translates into CASSLGQNTGELFF.

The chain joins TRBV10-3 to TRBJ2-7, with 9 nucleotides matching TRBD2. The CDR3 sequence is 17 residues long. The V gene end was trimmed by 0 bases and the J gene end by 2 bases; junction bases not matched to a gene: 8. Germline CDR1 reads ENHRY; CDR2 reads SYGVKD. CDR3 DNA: TGTGCCATCAGTGAGTCGAAGGTCGCTAGCGGGACCTACGAGCAGTACTTC. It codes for CAISESKVASGTYEQYF.

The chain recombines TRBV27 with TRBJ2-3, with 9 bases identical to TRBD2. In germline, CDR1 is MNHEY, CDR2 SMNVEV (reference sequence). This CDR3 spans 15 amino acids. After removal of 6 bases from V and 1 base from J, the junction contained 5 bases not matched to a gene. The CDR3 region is CASSLAGLGTDTQYF. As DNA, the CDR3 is TGTGCCAGCAGCCTAGCGGGATTGGGCACAGATACGCAGTATTTT.

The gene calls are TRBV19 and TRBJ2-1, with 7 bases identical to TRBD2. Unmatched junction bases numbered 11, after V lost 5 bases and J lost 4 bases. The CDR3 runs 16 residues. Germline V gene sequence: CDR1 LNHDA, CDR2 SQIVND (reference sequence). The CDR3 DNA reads TGTGCCAGTAGTCCGGGAGCGGGGACCCCTTACAATGAGCAGTTCTTC. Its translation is CASSPGAGTPYNEQFF.

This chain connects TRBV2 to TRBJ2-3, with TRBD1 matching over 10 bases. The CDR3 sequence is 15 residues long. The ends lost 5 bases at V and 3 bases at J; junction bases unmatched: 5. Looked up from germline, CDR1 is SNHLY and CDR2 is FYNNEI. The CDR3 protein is CASSRTGGFTDTQYF. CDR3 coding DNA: TGTGCCAGCAGTCGGACAGGGGGGTTTACAGATACGCAGTATTTT.